A single sample is the source of the 14 T cell receptor beta chains below, sequenced in a study of blood T cell repertoires in COVID-19 (dated by TCRdb to the early 2020s). The library was prepared using the immunoSEQ multiplex PCR assay. As stored in TCRdb, this immuneACCESS dataset retains in-frame rearrangements with V and J assigned. A fraction of the clones does not appear; measured against another copy, unresolved V genes explain less than half of the discrepancy, and the remainder lacks a known reason. Counted in this sample were some 270,000 clones; roughly nine tenths of them appeared once. Clones ranked in the top ten supply approximately 1.8% of the sample. What was sequenced was PBMCs or T cells enriched from blood (not recorded which). The source of these receptors is a woman aged 55-70 years who had recovered from COVID-19.

The chain has TRBV30 and TRBJ2-1; 10 bases agree with TRBD2. This CDR3 is built from 18 residues. CDR1 and CDR2 (germline): GTSNPN, SVGIG (reference sequence). V was pared by 2 bases and J by 9 bases, with 19 bases of the junction left unmatched. The CDR3 DNA reads TGTGCCTGGAGTAACAATAGAGAGACTAGCGGGTTTGTGGGTGAGCAGTTCTTC. The encoded protein is CAWSNNRETSGFVGEQFF.

The chain employs TRBV13 and TRBJ2-1; D is undetermined. This CDR3 has 13 amino acids. Trimming left V 2 bases short and J 4 bases short, with 6 bases between. From germline, CDR1 is PRHDT and CDR2 FYEKMQ (reference sequence). In nucleotides, the CDR3 is TGTGCCAGCAGCTTATGGGCTTACAATGAGCAGTTCTTC. Translation gives CASSLWAYNEQFF.

The chain recombines TRBV10-1 with TRBJ1-1; D gene unclear. The ends were cut back, 7 bases at V and 2 bases at J, with 20 bases in the middle. CDR1 WNHNN and CDR2 SYGVQD come from the germline V gene (reference sequence). CDR3 length equals 16 residues. The CDR3, as DNA: TGCGCCAGCAAAATCCTCCTCTACCCGCATAACACTGAAGCTTTCTTT. This gives the protein CASKILLYPHNTEAFF.

The rearrangement links TRBV6-5 to TRBJ2-1, with a weak D call TRBD2 (5 bases). CDR1 and CDR2 (germline): MNHEY, SVGAGI. The length of the CDR3 is 12 residues. V was shortened by 7 bases and J by 3 bases, with 7 bases between the two germline ends. CDR3 bases: TGTGCCAGCACCGGGGTCTACAATGAGCAGTTCTTC. Protein product: CASTGVYNEQFF.

The rearrangement joins TRBV5-6 to TRBJ1-2; 7 bases are a match to TRBD1. With 2 bases clipped from V and 4 bases from J, the junction kept 11 bases outside the gene matches. The germline V gene has CDR1 SGHDT and CDR2 YYEEEE. The CDR3 contains 16 residues. CDR3 bases: TGTGCCAGCAGCTTCAGACGAAACCGGGACAGCTATGGCTACACCTTC. Translating it yields CASSFRRNRDSYGYTF.

CDR3 region: CATSETGRNTEAFF. Here the CDR3 DNA reads TGTGCCACCAGTGAAACAGGGAGAAACACTGAAGCTTTCTTT. The J gene is TRBJ1-1, the V gene TRBV24-1, with D tentatively TRBD1 (6 bases). This CDR3 is built from 14 residues. CDR1 is KGHDR, CDR2 SFDVKD, per germline. V gave up 4 bases and J gave up 2 bases, with 10 bases separating them.

The CDR3, as DNA: TGTGCCAGCAGCGTAGAGGGGTTTAGCACAGATACGCAGTATTTT. This gives the protein CASSVEGFSTDTQYF. The gene calls are TRBV7-8 and TRBJ2-3; D is perhaps TRBD1 or TRBD2 (5 bases each). Per the germline V gene, CDR1 is SGHVS and CDR2 is FQNEAQ. This CDR3 comprises 15 residues. Trimming took 5 bases from V and 0 from J, leaving 12 bases between them.

The rearrangement joins TRBV4-1 to TRBJ2-1, with a tentative D call TRBD2 (5 bases). V was pared by 3 bases and J by 12 bases, with 9 bases between. The CDR3 has 11 residues. CDR1 is MGHRA and CDR2 is YSYEKL in the germline V gene. The CDR3: CASSQAGGQFF. In DNA, the CDR3 is TGCGCCAGCAGCCAGGCGGGCGGGCAGTTCTTC.

V usage is TRBV14 and J usage is TRBJ1-2; 9 bases agree with TRBD1. V lost 4 bases and J lost 4; bases outside the gene matches: 10. Germline V lookup: CDR1 SGHDN, CDR2 FVKESK. CDR3 length: 16 amino acids. DNA of the CDR3: TGTGCCAGCAGCCCGGCTCTGACAGGGGGTATCTATGGCTACACCTTC. Its protein product is CASSPALTGGIYGYTF.

The gene calls are TRBV7-6 and TRBJ2-3; D ambiguous. Germline V gene sequence: CDR1 SGHVS, CDR2 FNYEAQ. The CDR3 is 14 amino acids. The germline V and J ends were trimmed by 3 bases and 3 bases, with 10 bases remaining between them. Here the CDR3 reads CASSLGITTDTQYF. CDR3 nucleotides: TGTGCCAGCAGCTTGGGCATAACAACAGATACGCAGTATTTT.

The J gene is TRBJ2-7, the V gene TRBV5-4, with 9 bases matching TRBD1. Germline V gene lookup returns CDR1 SGHNT and CDR2 YYREEE (reference sequence). The length of the CDR3 is 14 residues. J was trimmed by 3 bases and V by 5 bases; bases with no gene match: 6. In DNA form, the CDR3 reads TGTGCCAGCAGACGACAGGGGGGATTCTACGAGCAGTACTTC. Translation: CASRRQGGFYEQYF.

The chain joins TRBV9 to TRBJ1-1; 8 nucleotides match TRBD1. V trimming: 0 bases; J trimming: 6 bases; junction bases outside the gene matches: 4. The CDR3 is 14 residues long. Germline CDR1 and CDR2: SGDLS and YYNGEE. The CDR3: CASSVELTGAEAFF. CDR3 DNA sequence: TGTGCCAGCAGCGTAGAACTGACAGGGGCTGAAGCTTTCTTT.

The chain employs TRBV19 and TRBJ2-1, with 8 bases that match TRBD2. Unmatched junction bases numbered 3, after V lost 1 base and J lost 7 bases. This CDR3 region has 14 residues. Germline-derived CDR1 and CDR2 are LNHDA and SQIVND (reference sequence). This chain's CDR3 is CASSIGAGGNEQFF. The CDR3 DNA reads TGTGCCAGTAGTATAGGTGCGGGAGGAAATGAGCAGTTCTTC.

V gene TRBV28 combines with J gene TRBJ1-4; D remains ambiguous. V dropped 8 bases and J dropped 4 bases, with 2 bases sitting between them. The germline CDR1 and CDR2 sequences are MDHEN and SYDVKM. The CDR3 covers 10 residues. In DNA form, the CDR3 reads TGTGCCAGCTATAATGAAAAACTGTTTTTT. Its translation: CASYNEKLFF.